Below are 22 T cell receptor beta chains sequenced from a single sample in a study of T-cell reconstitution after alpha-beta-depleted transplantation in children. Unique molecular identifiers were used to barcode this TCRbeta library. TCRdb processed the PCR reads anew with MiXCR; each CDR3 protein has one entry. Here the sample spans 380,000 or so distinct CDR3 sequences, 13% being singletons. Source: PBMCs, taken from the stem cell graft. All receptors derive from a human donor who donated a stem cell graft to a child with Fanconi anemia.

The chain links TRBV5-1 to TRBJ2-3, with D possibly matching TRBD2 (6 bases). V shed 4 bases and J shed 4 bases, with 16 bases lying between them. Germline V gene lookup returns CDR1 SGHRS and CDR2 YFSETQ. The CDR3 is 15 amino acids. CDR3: CASSPGASPADTQYF. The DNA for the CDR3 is TGCGCCAGCAGCCCGGGAGCTAGCCCCGCAGATACGCAGTATTTT.

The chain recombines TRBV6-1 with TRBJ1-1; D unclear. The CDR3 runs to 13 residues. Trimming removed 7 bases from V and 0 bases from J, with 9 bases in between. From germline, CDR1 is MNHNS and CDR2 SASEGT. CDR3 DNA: TGTGCCAGCATCGGAGGACTGAACACTGAAGCTTTCTTT. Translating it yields CASIGGLNTEAFF.

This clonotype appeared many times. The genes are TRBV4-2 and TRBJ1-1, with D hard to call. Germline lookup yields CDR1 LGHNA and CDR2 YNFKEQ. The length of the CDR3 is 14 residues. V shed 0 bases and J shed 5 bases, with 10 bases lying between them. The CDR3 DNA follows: TGTGCCAGCAGCCAAGAAAGGGTGGGGACTGAAGCTTTCTTT. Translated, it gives CASSQERVGTEAFF.

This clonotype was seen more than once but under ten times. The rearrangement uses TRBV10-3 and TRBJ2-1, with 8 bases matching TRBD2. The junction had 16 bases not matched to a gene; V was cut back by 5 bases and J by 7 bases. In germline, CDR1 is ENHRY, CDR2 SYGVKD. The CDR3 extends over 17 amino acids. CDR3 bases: TGTGCCATCAGTAATGTTCTAGCGGGCCGTGACCTAAATGAGCAGTTCTTC. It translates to CAISNVLAGRDLNEQFF.

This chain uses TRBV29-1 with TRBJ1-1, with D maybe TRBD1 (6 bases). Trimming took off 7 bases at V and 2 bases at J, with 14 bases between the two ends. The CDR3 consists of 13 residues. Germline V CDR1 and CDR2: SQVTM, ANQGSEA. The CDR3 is CSGETGPNTEAFF. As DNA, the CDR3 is TGCAGCGGAGAGACAGGCCCCAACACTGAAGCTTTCTTT.

CDR3 sequence reads: CASSLSVAEQETQYF. The CDR3 nucleotides read TGTGCCAGCAGTCTAAGCGTAGCGGAACAAGAGACCCAGTACTTC. The chain carries TRBV12-3 or TRBV12-4 and TRBJ2-5; possible D gene TRBD2, 6 bases. The CDR3 is 15 amino acids. Trimming shortened V by 5 bases and J by 2 bases, and 15 bases separated the two germline ends.

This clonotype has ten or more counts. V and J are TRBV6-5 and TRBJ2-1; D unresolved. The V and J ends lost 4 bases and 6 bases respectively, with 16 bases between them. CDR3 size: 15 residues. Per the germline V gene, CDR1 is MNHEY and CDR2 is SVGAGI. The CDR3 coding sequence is TGTGCCAGCAGTTCGAGGCAGGTGTATCTCAATGAGCAGTTCTTC. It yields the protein CASSSRQVYLNEQFF.

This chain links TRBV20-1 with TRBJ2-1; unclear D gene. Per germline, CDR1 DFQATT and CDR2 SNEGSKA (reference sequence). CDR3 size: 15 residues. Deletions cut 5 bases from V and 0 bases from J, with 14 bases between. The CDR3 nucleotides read TGCAGTGCTCCCGCACTACTCAGCTCCTACAATGAGCAGTTCTTC. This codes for CSAPALLSSYNEQFF.

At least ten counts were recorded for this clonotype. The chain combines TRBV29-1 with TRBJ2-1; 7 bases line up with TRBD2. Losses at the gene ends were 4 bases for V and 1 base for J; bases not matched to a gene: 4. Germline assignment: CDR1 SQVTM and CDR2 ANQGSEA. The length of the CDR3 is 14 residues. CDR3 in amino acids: CSVALADSYNEQFF. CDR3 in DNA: TGCAGCGTTGCCCTAGCGGATTCCTACAATGAGCAGTTCTTC.

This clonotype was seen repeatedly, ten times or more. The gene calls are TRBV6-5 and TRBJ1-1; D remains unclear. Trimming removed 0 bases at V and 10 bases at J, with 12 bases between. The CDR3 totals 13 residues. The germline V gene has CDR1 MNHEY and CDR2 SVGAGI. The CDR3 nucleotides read TGTGCCAGCAGTTACTCGAACTACCCCCCAGCTTTCTTT. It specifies CASSYSNYPPAFF.

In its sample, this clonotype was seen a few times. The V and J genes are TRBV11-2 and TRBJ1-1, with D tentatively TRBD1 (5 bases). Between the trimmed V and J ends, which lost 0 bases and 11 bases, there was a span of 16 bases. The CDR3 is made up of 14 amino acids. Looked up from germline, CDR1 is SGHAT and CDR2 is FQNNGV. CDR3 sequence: CASSLDYEGVGAFF. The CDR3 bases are TGTGCCAGCAGCTTAGATTACGAAGGGGTGGGGGCTTTCTTT.

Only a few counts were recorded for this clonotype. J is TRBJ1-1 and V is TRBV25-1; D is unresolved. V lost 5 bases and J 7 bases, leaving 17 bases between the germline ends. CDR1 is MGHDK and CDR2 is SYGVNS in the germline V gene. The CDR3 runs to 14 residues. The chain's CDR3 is CASSPLGGPFEAFF. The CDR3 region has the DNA TGTGCCAGCAGTCCCTTGGGTGGCCCCTTTGAAGCTTTCTTT.

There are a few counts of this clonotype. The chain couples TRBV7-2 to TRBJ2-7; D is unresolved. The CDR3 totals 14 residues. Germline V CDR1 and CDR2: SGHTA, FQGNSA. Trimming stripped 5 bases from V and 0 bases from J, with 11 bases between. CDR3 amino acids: CASSPLKSSYEQYF. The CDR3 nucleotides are TGTGCCAGCAGCCCGCTTAAGAGCTCCTACGAGCAGTACTTC.

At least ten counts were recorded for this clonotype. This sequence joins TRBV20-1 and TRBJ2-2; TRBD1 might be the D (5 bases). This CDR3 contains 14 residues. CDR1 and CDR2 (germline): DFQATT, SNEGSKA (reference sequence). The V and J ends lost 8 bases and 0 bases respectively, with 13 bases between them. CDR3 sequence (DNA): TGCAGTACAGGTGGCCATGCGAACACCGGGGAGCTGTTTTTT. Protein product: CSTGGHANTGELFF.

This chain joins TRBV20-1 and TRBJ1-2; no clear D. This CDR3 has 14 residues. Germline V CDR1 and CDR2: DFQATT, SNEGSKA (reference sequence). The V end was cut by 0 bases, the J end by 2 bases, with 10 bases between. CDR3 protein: CSARERAKNYGYTF. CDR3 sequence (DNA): TGCAGTGCTAGAGAGAGGGCGAAAAACTATGGCTACACCTTC.

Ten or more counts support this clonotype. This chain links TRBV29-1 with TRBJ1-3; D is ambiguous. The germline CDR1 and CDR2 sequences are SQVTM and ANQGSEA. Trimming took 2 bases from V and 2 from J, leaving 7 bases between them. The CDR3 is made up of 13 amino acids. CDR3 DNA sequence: TGCAGCGTTGAAACCGGGGCTGGAAACACCATATATTTT. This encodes CSVETGAGNTIYF. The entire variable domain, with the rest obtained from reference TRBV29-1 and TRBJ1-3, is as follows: SAVISQKPSRDICQRGTSLTIQCQVDSQVTMMFWYRQQPGQSLTLIATANQGSEATYESGFVIDKFPISRPNLTFSTLTVSNMSPEDSSIYLCSVETGAGNTIYFGEGSWLTVV.

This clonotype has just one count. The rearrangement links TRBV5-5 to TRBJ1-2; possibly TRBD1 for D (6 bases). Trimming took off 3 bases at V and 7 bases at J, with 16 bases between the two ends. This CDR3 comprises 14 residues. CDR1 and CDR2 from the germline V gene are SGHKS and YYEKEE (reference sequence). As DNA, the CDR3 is TGTGCCAGCAGCTCGACAGGTGGCCAACCTGGCTACACCTTC. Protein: CASSSTGGQPGYTF.

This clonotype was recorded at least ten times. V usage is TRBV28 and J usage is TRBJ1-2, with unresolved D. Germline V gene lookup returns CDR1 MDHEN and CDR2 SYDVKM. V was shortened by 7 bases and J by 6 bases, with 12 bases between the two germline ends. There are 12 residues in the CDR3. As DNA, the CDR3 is TGTGCCAGCAAGGGCGGGCCGGATGGCTACACCTTC. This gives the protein CASKGGPDGYTF.

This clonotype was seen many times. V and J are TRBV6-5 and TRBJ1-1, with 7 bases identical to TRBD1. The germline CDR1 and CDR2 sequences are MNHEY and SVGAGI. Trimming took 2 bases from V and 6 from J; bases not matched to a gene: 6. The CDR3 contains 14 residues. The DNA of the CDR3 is TGTGCCAGCAGTTACGGCAGGGGGTTTGCTGAAGCTTTCTTT. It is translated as CASSYGRGFAEAFF.

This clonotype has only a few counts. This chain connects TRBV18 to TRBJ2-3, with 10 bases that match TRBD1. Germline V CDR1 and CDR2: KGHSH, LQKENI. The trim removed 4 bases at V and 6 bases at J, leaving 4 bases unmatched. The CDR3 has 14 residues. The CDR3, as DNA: TGTGCCAGCTCACGCGGGACAGGGGATGATACGCAGTATTTT. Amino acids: CASSRGTGDDTQYF.

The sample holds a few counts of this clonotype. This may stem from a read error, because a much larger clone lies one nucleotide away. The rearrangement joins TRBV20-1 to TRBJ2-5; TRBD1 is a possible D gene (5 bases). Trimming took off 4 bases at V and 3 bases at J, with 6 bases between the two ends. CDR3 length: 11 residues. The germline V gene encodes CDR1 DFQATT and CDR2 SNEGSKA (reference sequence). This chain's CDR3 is CSATREETQYF. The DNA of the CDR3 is TGCAGTGCTACCAGGGAAGAGACCCAGTACTTC.

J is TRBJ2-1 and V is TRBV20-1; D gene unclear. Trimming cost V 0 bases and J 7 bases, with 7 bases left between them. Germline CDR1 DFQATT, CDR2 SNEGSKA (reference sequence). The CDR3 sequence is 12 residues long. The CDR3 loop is CSARDDVNEQFF. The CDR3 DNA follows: TGCAGTGCTAGAGATGACGTGAATGAGCAGTTCTTC.